Listed below are T cell receptor beta chains from one sample, sequenced in a study of cytotoxic CD8 clonotypes in ibrutinib-treated CLL. Clones were read by immunoSEQ multiplex PCR, and TCRdb kept only the in-frame ones, dropping some. The sample has roughly 330,000 clones; over 55% are singletons. This sample comprised PBMCs, obtained after 36 months of ibrutinib treatment. The receptors originated from a human donor with chronic lymphocytic leukemia. CDR3s include the opening cysteine and the closing phenylalanine or tryptophan. The D gene is left open where the match is weak. Clone size is given for some rows only: seen once, a few or many times, or a class if the clone is expanded.

d_call	j_call	clone_size	v_call	cdr3_nt	cdr3_aa
TRBD1	TRBJ1-5	few	TRBV28	TGTGCCAGCAGTTTTCAACAGGGGGCGATGCATTTT	CASSFQQGAMHF
TRBD1	TRBJ1-2	NA	TRBV9	TGTGCCAGCACTAGGGACAGGGACTATGGCTACACCTTC	CASTRDRDYGYTF
TRBD2	TRBJ2-1	NA	TRBV7-6	TGTGCCAGCAGCCAAAGCGGGGGAATCTACAATGAGCAGTTCTTC	CASSQSGGIYNEQFF
NA	TRBJ2-5	NA	TRBV5-1	TGCGCCAGCAGACAGGCTGCGGAGACCCAGTACTTC	CASRQAAETQYF
TRBD1	TRBJ2-7	NA	TRBV5-8	TGTGCCAGCAGCTCGTACGGACAGGGGGCCCTTAGGGAGCAGTACTTC	CASSSYGQGALREQYF
NA	TRBJ2-3	few	TRBV4-3	TGCGCCAGCAGCCAACAGGGCACAGATACGCAGTATTTT	CASSQQGTDTQYF
NA	TRBJ1-5	NA	TRBV7-8	TGTGCCAGCAGCTTGGTTTGGGGACCGAATAGCAATCAGCCCCAGCATTTT	CASSLVWGPNSNQPQHF
NA	TRBJ2-4	NA	TRBV5-1	TGCGCCAGCAGCTTGGAATCAGCCCCCATTCAGTACTTC	CASSLESAPIQYF
TRBD2	TRBJ2-1	few	TRBV29-1	TGCAGCGTTGAGGGGACTAGCTACAATGAGCAGTTCTTC	CSVEGTSYNEQFF
TRBD2	TRBJ2-7	few	TRBV27	TGTGCCAGCAGTTTATGGGGGGGAAACCACGAGCAGTACTTC	CASSLWGGNHEQYF
TRBD2	TRBJ2-1	NA	TRBV29-1	TGCAGCGTTGAAAGCGGGAGCTTCTACAATGAGCAGTTCTTC	CSVESGSFYNEQFF
NA	TRBJ1-6	NA	TRBV6-1	TGTGCCAGCATCCCAGTGTCCGGATTTAATTCACCCCTCCACTTT	CASIPVSGFNSPLHF
NA	TRBJ1-1	NA	TRBV15	TGTGCCACCAGCAGCTACACCAACACTGAAGCTTTCTTT	CATSSYTNTEAFF
NA	TRBJ1-4	NA	TRBV29-1	TGCAGCGTCCCCAGAGTTCAGGGTGGAAGTGAAAAACTGTTTTTT	CSVPRVQGGSEKLFF
NA	TRBJ1-1	few	TRBV28	TGTGCCAGCAGGAGCCCCGGAGAGACAAACACTGAAGCTTTCTTT	CASRSPGETNTEAFF
TRBD1	TRBJ1-2	NA	TRBV6-1	TGTGCCAGCAGGAGTACAGGGGAAATAGGCTACACCTTC	CASRSTGEIGYTF
NA	TRBJ2-7	NA	TRBV11-2	TGTGCCAGCAGCTTTTCCCAGGGACTCTCCTACGAGCAGTACTTC	CASSFSQGLSYEQYF
NA	TRBJ1-1	few	TRBV18	TGTGCCAGCTCACCGATTACGGGGAACACTGAAGCTTTCTTT	CASSPITGNTEAFF
NA	TRBJ1-4	NA	TRBV4-1	TGCGCCAGCACCCTAAGACGGGAGTCGGGCGCAACTAATGAAAAACTGTTTTTT	CASTLRRESGATNEKLFF
NA	TRBJ1-5	NA	TRBV15	TGTGCCACCAGCAGAACCTATGGAAGCAATCAGCCCCAGCATTTT	CATSRTYGSNQPQHF
NA	TRBJ1-2	NA	TRBV14	TGTGCCAGCAGCCAACAGGGCGGCTATGGCTACACCTTC	CASSQQGGYGYTF
TRBD2	TRBJ2-1	NA	TRBV4-1	TGCGCCAGCAGCCACCTAGCGGTTTCATACAATGAGCAGTTCTTC	CASSHLAVSYNEQFF
NA	TRBJ2-5	NA	TRBV11-2	TGTGCCAGCAACAGGGTTTCCCAAGAGACCCAGTACTTC	CASNRVSQETQYF
NA	TRBJ1-4	NA	TRBV5-1	TGCGCCAGCAGCTTAGGAGGGGGTGATGAAAAACTGTTTTTT	CASSLGGGDEKLFF
NA	TRBJ1-2	NA	TRBV29-1	TGCAGCGTTGAAAATGATTTAGACCATATCTATGGCTACACCTTC	CSVENDLDHIYGYTF
TRBD1	TRBJ2-2	NA	TRBV27	TGTGCCAGCAGTCCGGGACAGGGCATACTAGGACGACCCGGGGAGCTGTTTTTT	CASSPGQGILGRPGELFF
NA	TRBJ2-1	NA	TRBV2	TGTGCCAGCAGTGTTACAAGCTCCTACAATGAGCAGTTCTTC	CASSVTSSYNEQFF
TRBD2	TRBJ2-2	NA	TRBV29-1	TGCAGCGTTGTGGTAGCGGGGGGCCGGACCGGGGAGCTGTTTTTT	CSVVVAGGRTGELFF
NA	TRBJ2-7	NA	TRBV7-2	TGTGCCAGCAGCGTCAGGATCGCCTACGAGCAGTACTTC	CASSVRIAYEQYF